Below, 12 T cell receptor beta chains from the same sample are listed, as sequenced in a study of vaccination and CD4 T cells after COVID-19. Documented time point: late sampling 161 to 241 days after vaccination in three convalescent patients. Documented treatment: 10-day PBMC culture with coronavirus spike peptide pools or control peptides (ViraFEST assay). Cultured CD4+ T-cell DNA underwent Oncomine TCR Beta short-read sequencing. TCRdb re-derived calls from the PCR reads in MiXCR, one entry per CDR3 protein. The table shows tens of thousands of distinct CDR3 sequences, with over 40% occurring only once. Antigens of these TCRs are unknown. The source material was CD4+ T cells from blood, cultured in vitro, sampled about 7 months after SARS-CoV-2 vaccination. Receptors were obtained from a human donor who had recovered from COVID-19.

The chain links TRBV18 to TRBJ2-1; D uncertain. The germline CDR1 and CDR2 sequences are KGHSH and LQKENI. The CDR3 covers 13 residues. V lost 3 bases and J 4 bases, leaving 7 bases between the germline ends. CDR3 sequence: CASSPEVYNEQFF. DNA for the CDR3: TGTGCCAGCTCACCTGAGGTTTACAATGAGCAGTTCTTC.

The genes are TRBV20-1 and TRBJ2-7, with 14 bases that match TRBD2. V gave up 4 bases and J gave up 3 bases; unmatched junction bases: 20. Per germline, CDR1 DFQATT and CDR2 SNEGSKA (reference sequence). There are 20 residues in the CDR3. CDR3 residues: CSAKGILTGTSGRGDYEQYF. CDR3 nucleotide sequence: TGCAGTGCTAAGGGCATCTTAACCGGGACTAGCGGGAGAGGGGACTACGAGCAGTACTTC.

This clonotype occurred a few times. The rearrangement joins TRBV7-9 to TRBJ1-3; D is unresolved. The V gene lost 3 bases and the J gene lost 4 bases, with 13 bases spanning the gap. The CDR3 totals 15 residues. Germline-derived CDR1 and CDR2 are SEHNR and FQNEAQ (reference sequence). CDR3 residues: CASSFLATTGNTIYF. CDR3 in DNA: TGTGCCAGCAGCTTTCTGGCCACTACGGGAAACACCATATATTTT.

The chain has TRBV6-1 and TRBJ2-1; no clear D gene. Germline-derived CDR1 and CDR2 are MNHNS and SASEGT. This CDR3 contains 16 residues. Trimming left V 6 bases short and J 1 base short, with 16 bases between. Here the CDR3 DNA reads TGTGCCAGCAGGCCCGGTGGCGGAGATTCCTACAATGAGCAGTTCTTC. As protein: CASRPGGGDSYNEQFF.

By sample share, this clonotype is medium-sized. The chain employs TRBV20-1 and TRBJ1-1; 10 bases match TRBD1. With V trimmed by 0 bases and J by 3 bases, 1 base remained unmatched. CDR1 is DFQATT and CDR2 is SNEGSKA in the germline V gene (reference sequence). The CDR3 is 14 amino acids. Here the CDR3 reads CSARDDRGHTEAFF. Here the CDR3 DNA reads TGCAGTGCTAGAGATGACAGGGGGCACACTGAAGCTTTCTTT.

This clonotype was counted a few times. The rearrangement links TRBV27 to TRBJ1-5; D remains unclear. Germline CDR1 and CDR2: MNHEY and SMNVEV (reference sequence). The CDR3 is made up of 14 amino acids. Trimming cost V 6 bases and J 2 bases, with 11 bases left between them. The CDR3, as DNA: TGTGCCAGCAGGGAGTGGGCTGGCAATCAGCCCCAGCATTTT. It is translated as CASREWAGNQPQHF.

V is TRBV19 and J is TRBJ1-1; no clear D gene. This CDR3 has 14 residues. Trimming took 9 bases from V and 4 from J, leaving 18 bases between them. Germline V gene sequence: CDR1 LNHDA, CDR2 SQIVND (reference sequence). CDR3 DNA: TGTGCCAGCCTATCCCAACCAGGTAGCACTGAAGCTTTCTTT. It specifies CASLSQPGSTEAFF. The variable domain in full, completed from reference TRBV19 and TRBJ1-1, reads DGGITQSPKYLFRKEGQNVTLSCEQNLNHDAMYWYRQDPGQGLRLIYYSQIVNDFQKGDIAEGYSVSREKKESFPLTVTSAQKNPTAFYLCASLSQPGSTEAFFGQGTRLTVV.

The rearrangement uses TRBV10-3 and TRBJ2-3; the D is unclear. This CDR3 region has 14 residues. CDR1 is ENHRY and CDR2 is SYGVKD in the germline V gene. Trimming pared 3 bases from V and 2 bases from J, leaving 9 bases between. The CDR3 reads CAISEFVDTDTQYF. DNA of the CDR3: TGTGCCATCAGTGAATTCGTAGACACAGATACGCAGTATTTT.

The J gene is TRBJ2-5, the V gene TRBV18; TRBD1 matches at 9 bases. Per germline, CDR1 KGHSH and CDR2 LQKENI. CDR3 length: 16 amino acids. Unmatched junction bases numbered 7, after V lost 0 bases and J lost 5 bases. The CDR3 coding sequence is TGTGCCAGCTCACCACCATGGACAGGGGTCGAGGAGACCCAGTACTTC. Amino acid sequence: CASSPPWTGVEETQYF.

This clonotype turned up a few times. The chain couples TRBV7-8 to TRBJ2-7; 10 bases line up with TRBD2. Trimming at V came to 5 bases and at J to 5 bases, leaving 6 bases not matched to a gene. The CDR3 sequence is 14 residues long. Germline V gene data show CDR1 as SGHVS and CDR2 as FQNEAQ. The CDR3 DNA sequence: TGTGCCAGCAGCAAGAGCGGGAGGGCCGACGAGCAGTACTTC. Translating gives CASSKSGRADEQYF.

Worth noting for this clonotype: One junction end disagrees with the germline gene, perhaps due to a read error. The V gene is TRBV11-1, the J gene TRBJ2-7; D call uncertain. Germline assignment: CDR1 SGHAT and CDR2 FQDESV (reference sequence). This CDR3 spans 14 amino acids. The CDR3 DNA reads as TGCGCCAGCAGCTTAGCCAGGACCTCCTACGAGCAGTACTTC. As protein: CASSLARTSYEQYF.

Worth noting for this clonotype: Relative to the germline gene, one junction end is altered; a read error may explain this. The chain uses TRBV5-1 and TRBJ1-6, with 7 positions matching TRBD1. CDR3 length: 16 residues. CDR1 and CDR2 (germline): SGHRS, YFSETQ. CDR3 DNA: TGCGCCATCAGCTATTACGTAGGACAGGCTGGTTCACCCCTCCACTTT. It encodes CAISYYVGQAGSPLHF.